These 11 T cell receptor beta chains originate from one sample sequenced in a study of vaccination effects on CD4 cells after COVID-19. Data came from immunoSEQ multiplex PCR; TCRdb stores just in-frame clones and leaves some out. The top ten clones hold 7% of a sample with about 45,000 clones, less than 85% of them seen once. CD4+ T cell isolation took place after about nine days of culture. Participants were given two doses of BNT162b2 or mRNA-1273 vaccine. These receptors' targets are unknown. Here the sequenced sample was CD4+ T cells from PBMCs cultured without peptide, taken after COVID-19 vaccination. These receptors originate from a human donor who received a COVID-19 vaccine.

The chain carries TRBV14 and TRBJ1-2; D call uncertain. Per germline, CDR1 SGHDN and CDR2 FVKESK. Trimming pared 1 base from V and 1 base from J, leaving 7 bases between. CDR3 size: 14 residues. The CDR3, as DNA: TGTGCCAGCAGCCAAGGGGTAGTTAACTATGGCTACACCTTC. As protein: CASSQGVVNYGYTF. The complete variable domain, with remaining parts taken from reference TRBV14 and TRBJ1-2, reads EAGVTQFPSHSVIEKGQTVTLRCDPISGHDNLYWYRRVMGKEIKFLLHFVKESKQDESGMPNNRFLAERTGGTYSTLKVQPAELEDSGVYFCASSQGVVNYGYTFGSGTRLTVV.

The chain uses TRBV6-5 and TRBJ2-1, with D tentatively TRBD1 (6 bases). Trimming removed 2 bases from V and 12 bases from J, with 8 bases in between. Germline CDR1 MNHEY, CDR2 SVGAGI. This CDR3 contains 11 residues. The CDR3 DNA reads TGTGCCAGCAGTTACCAGGGGCTGCAGTTCTTC. Translation: CASSYQGLQFF.

This clone has a handful of counts. This chain joins TRBV11-2 and TRBJ2-3, with 14 bases aligning to TRBD2. The CDR3 is 16 amino acids. V was clipped by 5 bases and J by 7 bases; unmatched bases: 8. The germline gives CDR1 SGHAT, CDR2 FQNNGV. For the CDR3, the DNA is TGTGCCAGCAGCATGGGACTAGCGGGAGCCCCGAATACGCAGTATTTT. It is translated as CASSMGLAGAPNTQYF.

The rearrangement links TRBV10-1 to TRBJ1-1; D call uncertain. Germline V gene data show CDR1 as WNHNN and CDR2 as SYGVQD (reference sequence). The CDR3 is 14 residues long. V dropped 0 bases and J dropped 3 bases, with 8 bases sitting between them. CDR3 in DNA: TGCGCCAGCAGTGAGTCTGAAGGGTACACTGAAGCTTTCTTT. Translation: CASSESEGYTEAFF.

This clone was picked up a small number of times. The chain recombines TRBV5-1 with TRBJ1-6, with 8 bases fitting TRBD1. Trimming removed 5 bases from V and 5 bases from J; junction bases left unmatched: 3. This CDR3 contains 14 residues. Germline CDR1 and CDR2: SGHRS and YFSETQ. CDR3 region: CASRTGENNSPLHF. The CDR3 DNA follows: TGCGCCAGCAGGACAGGGGAGAATAATTCACCCCTCCACTTT. Combining the CDR3 with reference TRBV5-1 and TRBJ1-6 gives the whole variable domain KAGVTQTPRYLIKTRGQQVTLSCSPISGHRSVSWYQQTPGQGLQFLFEYFSETQRNKGNFPGRFSGRQFSNSRSEMNVSTLELGDSALYLCASRTGENNSPLHFGNGTRLTVT.

The chain couples TRBV5-4 to TRBJ2-2; D gene uncertain. Trimming cost V 5 bases and J 0 bases, with 14 bases left between them. The CDR3 loop spans 16 amino acids. Germline V CDR1 and CDR2: SGHNT, YYREEE (reference sequence). CDR3 nucleotides: TGTGCCAGCAGTTATCCGGTTGTCGCGAACACCGGGGAGCTGTTTTTT. It codes for CASSYPVVANTGELFF.

The chain links TRBV4-2 to TRBJ2-5, with TRBD1 as a possible D gene (5 bases). This CDR3 comprises 16 residues. Germline values: CDR1 LGHNA, CDR2 YNFKEQ. Between the trimmed V and J ends, which lost 0 bases and 6 bases, there was a span of 17 bases. This CDR3 is CASSQDSFLREKTQYF. CDR3 nucleotides: TGTGCCAGCAGCCAAGATTCCTTCCTCAGGGAAAAGACCCAGTACTTC.

This clone was observed a handful of times. The chain recombines TRBV25-1 with TRBJ2-7, with D possibly matching TRBD2 (6 bases). Trimming took 6 bases from V and 0 from J, leaving 12 bases between them. The germline gives CDR1 MGHDK, CDR2 SYGVNS. CDR3 length equals 14 residues. The CDR3: CASRGTGVSYEQYF. CDR3 coding DNA: TGTGCCAGCAGGGGTACGGGGGTCTCCTACGAGCAGTACTTC.

The chain employs TRBV19 and TRBJ1-1; no clear D gene. The CDR3 runs 14 residues. Germline CDR1 and CDR2: LNHDA and SQIVND (reference sequence). V was clipped by 7 bases and J by 2 bases, with 14 bases between them. The CDR3 coding sequence is TGTGCCAGTATGCCGTACAAATCCAACACTGAAGCTTTCTTT. It yields the protein CASMPYKSNTEAFF.

The genes are TRBV15 and TRBJ2-5; no firm D call. In germline, CDR1 is LNHNV, CDR2 YYDKDF (reference sequence). The CDR3 covers 12 residues. Deletions cut 0 bases from V and 5 bases from J, with 4 bases between. The CDR3 here is CATSRDVETQYF. Written as DNA, the CDR3 is TGTGCCACCAGCAGAGATGTCGAGACCCAGTACTTC.

The V call is TRBV14, the J call TRBJ1-2, with D possibly being TRBD1 (5 bases). V was clipped by 4 bases and J by 2 bases, with 14 bases between them. Germline CDR1 is SGHDN and CDR2 is FVKESK. The CDR3 extends over 15 amino acids. The CDR3 region has the DNA TGTGCCAGCAGCCCTCGGGTGGGGGACAACTATGGCTACACCTTC. Protein product: CASSPRVGDNYGYTF.